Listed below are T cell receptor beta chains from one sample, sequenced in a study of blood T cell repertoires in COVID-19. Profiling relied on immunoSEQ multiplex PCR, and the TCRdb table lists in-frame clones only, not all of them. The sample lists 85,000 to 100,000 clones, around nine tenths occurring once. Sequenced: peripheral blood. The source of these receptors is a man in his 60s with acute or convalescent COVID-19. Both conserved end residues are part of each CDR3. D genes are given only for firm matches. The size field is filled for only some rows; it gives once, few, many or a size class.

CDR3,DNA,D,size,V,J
CASSQGAGGQENEQFF,TGCGCCAGCAGCCAAGGAGCGGGGGGGCAGGAGAATGAGCAGTTCTTC,TRBD2,-,TRBV4-1,TRBJ2-1
CASSWTGEETQYF,TGTGCCAGCAGCTGGACAGGGGAGGAGACCCAGTACTTC,TRBD1,-,TRBV5-8,TRBJ2-5
CASSYDSGQPQHF,TGTGCCAGCAGTTACGATTCGGGTCAGCCCCAGCATTTT,-,-,TRBV6-5,TRBJ1-5
CASSLGLNTEAFF,TGTGCCAGCAGTTTGGGCCTGAACACTGAAGCTTTCTTT,-,-,TRBV12-3/TRBV12-4,TRBJ1-1
CASSVPWTGSNEKLFF,TGTGCCAGCAGTGTCCCTTGGACAGGCTCTAATGAAAAACTGTTTTTT,TRBD1,once,TRBV6-1,TRBJ1-4
CAWSDRSSGNTIYF,TGTGCCTGGAGTGACAGGAGCTCTGGAAACACCATATATTTT,-,-,TRBV30,TRBJ1-3
CSASAGGVGTQYF,TGCAGTGCTAGTGCTGGAGGGGTGGGGACCCAGTACTTC,-,-,TRBV20-1,TRBJ2-5
CASSLGSGAVNYGYTF,TGTGCCAGCAGCTTAGGGTCGGGAGCGGTTAACTATGGCTACACCTTC,-,once,TRBV11-2,TRBJ1-2
CASSVDPGQGSYEQYF,TGTGCCAGCAGTGTAGACCCGGGACAGGGCTCCTACGAGCAGTACTTC,TRBD1,-,TRBV25-1,TRBJ2-7
CASSLSTGGGYGYTF,TGTGCCAGCAGCTTGTCGACAGGGGGCGGGTATGGCTACACCTTC,TRBD1,-,TRBV5-4,TRBJ1-2
CASSLGDGYTF,TGTGCCAGCAGTTTGGGCGATGGCTACACCTTC,-,-,TRBV12-3/TRBV12-4,TRBJ1-2
CASSHKRGGRTDTQYF,TGTGCCAGCAGTCACAAACGGGGGGGGCGGACAGATACGCAGTATTTT,TRBD2,-,TRBV6-6,TRBJ2-3
CASSLASYGYTF,TGTGCCAGCAGCCTAGCCTCCTATGGCTACACCTTC,-,-,TRBV7-8,TRBJ1-2
CASSTTRQNQPQHF,TGTGCCAGTAGTACAACACGACAGAATCAGCCCCAGCATTTT,-,-,TRBV19,TRBJ1-5
CASSGTAGGQTDTQYF,TGTGCCAGCAGTGGTACGGCGGGGGGGCAGACAGATACGCAGTATTTT,TRBD2,-,TRBV2,TRBJ2-3
CAIKKGGGNMNTEAFF,TGTGCCATCAAAAAGGGGGGGGGAAACATGAACACTGAAGCTTTCTTT,-,-,TRBV10-3,TRBJ1-1
CASSPGTGDTEAFF,TGTGCCAGCTCACCCGGGACAGGGGACACTGAAGCTTTCTTT,TRBD1,-,TRBV18,TRBJ1-1
CASSLQKTGCGPNYGYTF,TGCGCCAGCAGTTTGCAGAAGACAGGGTGTGGTCCCAACTATGGCTACACCTTC,TRBD1,once,TRBV10-1,TRBJ1-2
CASNRVGNSPLHF,TGTGCCAGCAACAGGGTCGGCAATTCACCCCTCCACTTT,-,few,TRBV28,TRBJ1-6
CAINHGQGTMNTEAFF,TGTGCCATCAATCACGGACAGGGGACCATGAACACTGAAGCTTTCTTT,TRBD1,-,TRBV10-3,TRBJ1-1
CASSFGPQGVAFF,TGTGCCAGCAGCTTTGGTCCCCAGGGGGTGGCTTTCTTT,TRBD1,-,TRBV7-2,TRBJ1-1
CASTISEVAEAFF,TGTGCCAGCACCATATCGGAGGTAGCTGAAGCTTTCTTT,-,-,TRBV6-6,TRBJ1-1
CASSLVAGGYNEQFF,TGTGCCAGTAGTCTAGTAGCGGGGGGTTACAATGAGCAGTTCTTC,TRBD2,-,TRBV19,TRBJ2-1
CASRADTGGAMNTEAFF,TGTGCCAGTAGGGCCGATACAGGGGGTGCCATGAACACTGAAGCTTTCTTT,TRBD1,-,TRBV19,TRBJ1-1
CASSLTRGATNEKLFF,TGTGCCAGCAGCTTAACGCGTGGGGCTACTAATGAAAAACTGTTTTTT,-,-,TRBV7-2,TRBJ1-4
CASSLDGTGTSPLHF,TGTGCCAGCAGCTTAGATGGGACAGGGACTTCACCCCTCCACTTT,TRBD1,once,TRBV11-3,TRBJ1-6
CASSVDRLDAELFF,TGCGCCAGCAGCGTTGACAGACTCGACGCGGAGCTGTTTTTT,-,-,TRBV5-1,TRBJ2-2
CASSFAGEKLFF,TGTGCCAGCAGCTTCGCCGGTGAAAAACTGTTTTTT,-,-,TRBV5-5,TRBJ1-4
CASSWDTGANVLTF,TGTGCCAGCAGCTGGGACACTGGGGCCAACGTCCTGACTTTC,-,-,TRBV7-8,TRBJ2-6
CASSPPGGGPEQFF,TGTGCCAGCTCACCCCCGGGGGGCGGTCCTGAGCAGTTCTTC,-,-,TRBV18,TRBJ2-1
CAISAGTGGGYGYTF,TGTGCCATCAGTGCCGGGACAGGGGGTGGCTATGGCTACACCTTC,TRBD1,-,TRBV10-3,TRBJ1-2
CASTASGGVGDTQYF,TGTGCCAGCACCGCTAGCGGGGGGGTGGGGGATACGCAGTATTTT,TRBD2,-,TRBV6-6,TRBJ2-3
CASSSSGTGYPEAFF,TGTGCCAGCAGTTCGTCCGGGACAGGGTATCCTGAAGCTTTCTTT,TRBD1,-,TRBV28,TRBJ1-1
CASSWGGGGATYNEQFF,TGTGCCAGCAGCTGGGGAGGGGGGGGCGCAACCTACAATGAGCAGTTCTTC,-,once,TRBV5-4,TRBJ2-1